These T cell receptor beta chains were read from a single sample in a study of blood T cell repertoires in COVID-19. Assay: immunoSEQ multiplex PCR; the TCRdb copy retains only in-frame clones and omits some. This sample has 140,000 to 150,000 clones, with 80% found just once. Sequencing was carried out using peripheral blood. These receptors originate from a woman between 50 and 59 years old with acute or convalescent COVID-19. Both conserved end residues are part of each CDR3. The order of the fields is D gene, V gene, CDR3 length, J gene, clone size, CDR3 DNA, CDR3 protein. A D gene is named only where the DNA matches it firmly. Rows may omit the clone size; those that give it use once, few, many or a size class.

D: TRBD1; V: TRBV5-1; length: 14; J: TRBJ1-1; size: -; DNA: TGCGCCAGCACTTGGCGGGACAGGGCCACTGAAGCTTTCTTT; CDR3: CASTWRDRATEAFF
D: TRBD1; V: TRBV6-2/TRBV6-3; length: 15; J: TRBJ2-3; size: -; DNA: TGTGCCAGCAGTGGACAGGGCGGGTACACAGATACGCAGTATTTT; CDR3: CASSGQGGYTDTQYF
D: -; V: TRBV11-3; length: 15; J: TRBJ1-6; size: few; DNA: TGTGCCAGCAGCTTATCGGCAGGGGATAATTCACCCCTCCACTTT; CDR3: CASSLSAGDNSPLHF
D: -; V: TRBV15; length: 14; J: TRBJ1-5; size: many; DNA: TGTGCCACCAGCGCCGGACTGCAAAATCAGCCCCAGCATTTT; CDR3: CATSAGLQNQPQHF
D: -; V: TRBV12-3/TRBV12-4; length: 11; J: TRBJ1-4; size: -; DNA: TGTGCCAGCAGTATAGGTCGGGGGCTGTTTTTT; CDR3: CASSIGRGLFF
D: TRBD1; V: TRBV7-9; length: 16; J: TRBJ1-2; size: -; DNA: TGTGCCAGCAGCCAACAAGCCGGGACAGCTGACTATGGCTACACCTTC; CDR3: CASSQQAGTADYGYTF
D: -; V: TRBV27; length: 13; J: TRBJ1-1; size: -; DNA: TGTGCCAGCAGTTTCCAAATCGGACAGAAAGCTTTCTTT; CDR3: CASSFQIGQKAFF
D: -; V: TRBV7-9; length: 15; J: TRBJ2-1; size: -; DNA: TGTGCCAGCATGCAGGCACAGGGCTCCTACAATGAGCAGTTCTTC; CDR3: CASMQAQGSYNEQFF
D: -; V: TRBV5-1; length: 13; J: TRBJ1-1; size: -; DNA: TGCGCCAGCTCGGCGGTGGCCAACACTGAAGCTTTCTTT; CDR3: CASSAVANTEAFF
D: -; V: TRBV5-3; length: 15; J: TRBJ2-1; size: -; DNA: TGTGCCAGAAGCTTGTTAGCGGACGGGAGCCTCTGGCCGTTCTTC; CDR3: CARSLLADGSLWPFF
D: -; V: TRBV4-3; length: 16; J: TRBJ1-4; size: -; DNA: TGCGCCAGCAGCAAGAGAGGAGACTTAATTGACGAAAAACTGTTTTTT; CDR3: CASSKRGDLIDEKLFF
D: -; V: TRBV4-1; length: 16; J: TRBJ2-1; size: -; DNA: TGCGCCAGCAGCCAAGACGGACCAGGACTCAACAATGAGCAGTTCTTC; CDR3: CASSQDGPGLNNEQFF
D: TRBD2; V: TRBV4-2; length: 16; J: TRBJ2-2; size: -; DNA: TGTGCCAGCAGCCGGCCCAGCGGGGGGGCTAGATGGGAGCTGTTTTTT; CDR3: CASSRPSGGARWELFF
D: TRBD2; V: TRBV4-2; length: 20; J: TRBJ2-1; size: few; DNA: TGTGCCAGCAGCCAAGATCGAGGCCCAGCGGGGGGCCCCGCGGTAGATGAGCAGTTCTTC; CDR3: CASSQDRGPAGGPAVDEQFF
D: -; V: TRBV5-4; length: 18; J: TRBJ1-2; size: -; DNA: TGTGCCAGCAGCTGGCTAATGGGAGGGGAGAGGGCTTACTATGGCTACACCTTC; CDR3: CASSWLMGGERAYYGYTF
D: -; V: TRBV4-3; length: 14; J: TRBJ1-1; size: -; DNA: TGCGCCAGCAGCCCCTCGGGGGGGAGCACTGAAGCTTTCTTT; CDR3: CASSPSGGSTEAFF